This TCR beta chain derives from a study of cytomegalovirus exposure and HLA in healthy donors. The study sampled nominally healthy donors, though unrecorded immune exposures were likely. Germline CDR1 and CDR2: PRHDT and FYEKMQ (reference sequence). The CDR3 length is 14 residues. J gave up 5 bases and V 4 bases, and 3 bases lay outside the gene matches. Remarks on this clone: What it recognizes is unknown.

PCR was performed using 60 Vbeta and 13 Jbeta primers. The assay was immunoSEQ multiplex PCR, and TCRdb's table has in-frame clones only and misses some. The sample lists approximately 110,000 clones; around 70% were seen once. Whole-study results and caveats: Other equally common chains were less clonally expanded than HLA-associated TCR beta chains, a later analysis showed. Specific recognition of CMV antigens was confirmed in vitro for a few chains (all CMV-associated).

This clonotype was sampled from a young man in good health and CMV-seropositive. The gene calls are TRBV13 and TRBJ1-1; the match to TRBD1 covers 11 bases. Sequencing input: PBMCs. The CDR3 here is CASSSDRGHTEAFF. Here the CDR3 DNA reads TGTGCCAGCAGCTCGGACAGGGGGCATACTGAAGCTTTCTTT.